What follows are 5 T cell receptor beta chains derived from one specimen sequenced in a study of cytomegalovirus exposure and HLA in healthy donors. The PCR ran on 60 Vbeta and 13 Jbeta primers. TCRdb keeps only in-frame clones here, not all; method: immunoSEQ multiplex PCR. The data show roughly 98,000 clones, around 79% seen once. Sequenced sample: PBMCs. The receptors come from a female donor in good health and CMV-seropositive.

The V and J genes are TRBV7-6 and TRBJ2-1; the D is unclear. V lost 0 bases to trimming and J lost 8 bases, with 5 bases between them. In germline, CDR1 is SGHVS, CDR2 FNYEAQ. This CDR3 has 12 amino acids. The CDR3 protein is CASSLASDEQFF. The CDR3 DNA sequence: TGTGCCAGCAGCTTAGCCTCGGATGAGCAGTTCTTC.

The rearrangement joins TRBV6-5 to TRBJ2-7; 11 bases agree with TRBD2. The CDR3 length is 15 residues. Trimming cost V 5 bases and J 2 bases; bases outside gene matches: 5. Germline CDR1 reads MNHEY; CDR2 reads SVGAGI. CDR3 DNA sequence: TGTGCCAGCAGTCAGGGGACTAGCGGTACCTACGAGCAGTACTTC. The encoded protein is CASSQGTSGTYEQYF.

DNA for the CDR3: TGTGCCAGCAGCGTGGGCGGGAGGGGGCCCCAGCATTTT. Its protein product is CASSVGGRGPQHF. The chain employs TRBV9 and TRBJ1-5, with D possibly TRBD1 on 5 matching bases. Germline V lookup: CDR1 SGDLS, CDR2 YYNGEE. The CDR3 runs 13 residues. V lost 2 bases and J 9 bases, leaving 12 bases between the germline ends.

The chain links TRBV12-5 to TRBJ2-1; 7 positions agree with TRBD2. This CDR3 spans 17 amino acids. V lost 1 base to trimming and J lost 0 bases; unmatched junction nucleotides: 6. The germline V gene encodes CDR1 LGHNT and CDR2 FRNRAP. CDR3 sequence (DNA): TGTGCTAGTGGTTTGGCCTCGACTAGCAACTCCTACAATGAGCAGTTCTTC. Its protein is CASGLASTSNSYNEQFF.

V usage is TRBV5-1 and J usage is TRBJ1-2; a weak D match, TRBD1 (5 bases). The germline V and J ends were trimmed by 5 bases and 1 base, with 9 bases remaining between them. The CDR3 spans 13 residues. CDR1 SGHRS and CDR2 YFSETQ come from the germline V gene. This CDR3 reads CASRTDFNYGYTF. CDR3 bases: TGCGCCAGCAGGACAGATTTTAACTATGGCTACACCTTC.